This T cell receptor (beta chain) was profiled in a study of Ad26.COV2.S vaccination and SARS-CoV-2 variants. The overall study: Of the COV1001 trial arms, the Ad26.COV2.S arm included the donor.

Generated by immunoSEQ multiplex PCR, the TCRdb table keeps only in-frame clones and is missing some. Here the sample spans about 680,000 clones, around 90% being singletons. Treatment given: around 19 received Ad26.COV2.S at low or high dose, single or two shots; roughly 5 received placebo; per-sample allocation not given. Samples analyzed were those drawn on day 63 after the first vaccine or placebo injection. In the vaccine, an Ad26 vector expressed the SARS-CoV-2 spike of the Wuhan strain. V dropped 5 bases and J dropped 4; count of bases not matched to a gene: 7. The germline CDR1 and CDR2 sequences are SGHVS and FQNEAQ. The CDR3 is made up of 14 amino acids. Of note for this clone: Its antigen is undetermined.

Regarding the study as a whole: Similar non-spike TCR breadth was observed in recipients of vaccine and of placebo.

The chain links TRBV7-8 to TRBJ1-2; 7 bases fit TRBD1. The sequence derives from a person aged 18-65 years who received the Ad26.COV2.S COVID-19 vaccine or a placebo. The specimen comprised peripheral blood, sampled in a trial of Ad26.COV2.S vaccine versus placebo. The CDR3 DNA reads as TGTGCCAGCAGCGAGGGGGGACAGTCCTATGGCTACACCTTC. Translation gives CASSEGGQSYGYTF.